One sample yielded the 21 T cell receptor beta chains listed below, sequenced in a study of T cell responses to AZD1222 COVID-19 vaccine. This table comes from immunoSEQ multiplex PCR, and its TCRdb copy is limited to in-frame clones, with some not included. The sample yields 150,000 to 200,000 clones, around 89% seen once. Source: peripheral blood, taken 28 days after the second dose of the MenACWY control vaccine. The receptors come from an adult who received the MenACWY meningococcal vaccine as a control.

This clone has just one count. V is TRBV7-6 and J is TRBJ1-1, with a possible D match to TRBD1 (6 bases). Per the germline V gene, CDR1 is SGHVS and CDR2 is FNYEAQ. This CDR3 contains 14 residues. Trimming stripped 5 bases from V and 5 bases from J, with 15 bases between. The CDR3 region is CASSPNRASTEAFF. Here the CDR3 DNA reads TGTGCCAGCAGCCCAAACAGGGCGAGTACTGAAGCTTTCTTT.

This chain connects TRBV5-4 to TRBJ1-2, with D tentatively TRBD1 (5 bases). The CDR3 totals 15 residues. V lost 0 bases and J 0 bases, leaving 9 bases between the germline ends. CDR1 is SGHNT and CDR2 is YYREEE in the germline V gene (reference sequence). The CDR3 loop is CASSLEGSANYGYTF. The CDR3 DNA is TGTGCCAGCAGCTTGGAGGGGTCCGCTAACTATGGCTACACCTTC.

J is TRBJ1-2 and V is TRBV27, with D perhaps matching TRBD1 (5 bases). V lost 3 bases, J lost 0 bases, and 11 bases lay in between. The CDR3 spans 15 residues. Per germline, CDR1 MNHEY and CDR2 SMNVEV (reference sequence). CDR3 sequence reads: CASSLSRVSNYGYTF. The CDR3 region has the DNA TGTGCCAGCAGTTTGAGCAGGGTTTCTAACTATGGCTACACCTTC.

The CDR3 DNA sequence: TGCGCCAGCAGCCGAGGAGAGACAGGGCTCAATCAGCCCCAGCATTTT. Protein product: CASSRGETGLNQPQHF. The chain recombines TRBV4-1 with TRBJ1-5; the match to TRBD1 covers 7 bases. The trim removed 4 bases at V and 3 bases at J, leaving 9 bases unmatched. The CDR3 contains 16 residues. Germline CDR1 is MGHRA and CDR2 is YSYEKL.

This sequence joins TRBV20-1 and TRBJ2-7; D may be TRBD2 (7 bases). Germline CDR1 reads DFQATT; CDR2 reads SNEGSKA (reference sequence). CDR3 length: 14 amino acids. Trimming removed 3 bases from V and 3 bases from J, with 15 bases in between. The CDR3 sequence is CSASGGALIYEQYF. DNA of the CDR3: TGCAGTGCTAGTGGGGGGGCCTTAATCTACGAGCAGTACTTC.

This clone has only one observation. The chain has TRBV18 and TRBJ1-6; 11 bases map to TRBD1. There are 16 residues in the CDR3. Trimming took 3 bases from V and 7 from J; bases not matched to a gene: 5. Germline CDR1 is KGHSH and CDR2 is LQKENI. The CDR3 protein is CASSPNGQGANSPLHF. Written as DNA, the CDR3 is TGTGCCAGCTCACCGAATGGACAGGGGGCGAATTCACCCCTCCACTTT.

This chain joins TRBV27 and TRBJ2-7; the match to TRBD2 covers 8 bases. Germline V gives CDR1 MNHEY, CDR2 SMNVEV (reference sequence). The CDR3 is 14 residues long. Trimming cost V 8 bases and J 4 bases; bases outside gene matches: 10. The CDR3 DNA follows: TGTGCCAGCGAAACCCGGGGGGGTAAATACGAGCAGTACTTC. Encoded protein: CASETRGGKYEQYF.

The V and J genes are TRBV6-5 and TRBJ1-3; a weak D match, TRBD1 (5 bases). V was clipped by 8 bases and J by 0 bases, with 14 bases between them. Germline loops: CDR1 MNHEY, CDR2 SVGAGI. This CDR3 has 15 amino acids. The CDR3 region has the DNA TGTGCCAGCCATGTCCGGGGCCCCTCTGGAAACACCATATATTTT. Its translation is CASHVRGPSGNTIYF.

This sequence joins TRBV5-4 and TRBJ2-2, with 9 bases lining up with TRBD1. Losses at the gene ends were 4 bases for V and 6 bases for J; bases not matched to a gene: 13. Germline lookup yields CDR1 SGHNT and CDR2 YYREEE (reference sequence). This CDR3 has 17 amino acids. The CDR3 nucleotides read TGTGCCAGCAGCCCGAGCCGGGACAGGGTGGTGGCCGGGGAGCTGTTTTTT. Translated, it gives CASSPSRDRVVAGELFF.

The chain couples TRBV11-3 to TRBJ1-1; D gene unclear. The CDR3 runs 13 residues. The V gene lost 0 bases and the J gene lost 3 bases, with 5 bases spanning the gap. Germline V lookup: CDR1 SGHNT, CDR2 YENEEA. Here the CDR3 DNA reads TGTGCCAGCAGCTTAGAACGGCACACTGAAGCTTTCTTT. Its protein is CASSLERHTEAFF.

In DNA form, the CDR3 reads TGTGCCAGCAGCCAAGGTCAGGGAGGCGCCGGCACCGATGGTGGCTACACCTTC. This translates into CASSQGQGGAGTDGGYTF. The chain uses TRBV3-1 (or the pseudogene TRBV3-2) and TRBJ1-2; D is possibly TRBD1 (5 bases). CDR1 and CDR2 (germline): LGHDT, YNNKEL (reference sequence). V lost 1 base to trimming and J lost 7 bases, with 25 bases between them. This CDR3 region has 18 residues.

The CDR3 sequence is CASSLLTGSTGELFF. The CDR3 DNA reads as TGTGCCAGCAGTCTCCTAACAGGGTCCACCGGGGAGCTGTTTTTT. This rearrangement joins TRBV2 to TRBJ2-2; D possibly corresponds to TRBD1 (6 bases). V shed 5 bases and J shed 4 bases, with 14 bases lying between them. Germline-derived CDR1 and CDR2 are SNHLY and FYNNEI. The CDR3 is made up of 15 amino acids.

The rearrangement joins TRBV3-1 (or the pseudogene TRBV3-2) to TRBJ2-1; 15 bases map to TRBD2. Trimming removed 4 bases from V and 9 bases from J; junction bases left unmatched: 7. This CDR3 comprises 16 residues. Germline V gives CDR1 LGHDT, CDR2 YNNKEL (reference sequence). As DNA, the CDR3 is TGTGCCAGCAGCCTGAGGACTAGCGGGAGGGCCAGTGAGCAGTTCTTC. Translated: CASSLRTSGRASEQFF.

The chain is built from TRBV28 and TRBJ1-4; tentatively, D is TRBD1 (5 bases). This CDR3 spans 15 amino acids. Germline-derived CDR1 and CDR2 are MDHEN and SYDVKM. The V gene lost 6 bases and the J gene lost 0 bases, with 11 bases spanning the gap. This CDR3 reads CASRGRLATNEKLFF. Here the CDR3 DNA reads TGTGCCAGCAGGGGGCGGCTAGCAACTAATGAAAAACTGTTTTTT. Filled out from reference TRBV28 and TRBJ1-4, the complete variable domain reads DVKVTQSSRYLVKRTGEKVFLECVQDMDHENMFWYRQDPGLGLRLIYFSYDVKMKEKGDIPEGYSVSREKKERFSLILESASTNQTSMYLCASRGRLATNEKLFFGSGTQLSVL.

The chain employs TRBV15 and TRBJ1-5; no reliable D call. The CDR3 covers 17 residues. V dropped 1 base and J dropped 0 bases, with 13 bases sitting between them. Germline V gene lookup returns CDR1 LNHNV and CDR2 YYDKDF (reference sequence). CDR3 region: CATSRGEGIYSNQPQHF. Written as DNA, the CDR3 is TGTGCCACCAGCAGAGGGGAAGGGATTTATAGCAATCAGCCCCAGCATTTT.

CDR3 DNA: TGTGCCTGGAGTTTAGGGAACTATGGCTACACCTTC. Amino acid sequence: CAWSLGNYGYTF. The J gene is TRBJ1-2, the V gene TRBV30; no firm D call. CDR3 length: 12 amino acids. Germline CDR1 is GTSNPN and CDR2 is SVGIG (reference sequence). V dropped 2 bases and J dropped 2 bases, with 6 bases sitting between them.

In DNA, the CDR3 is TGTGCCAGCAGCTGGGGCGGAGAGTACGAGCAGTACTTC. Encoded protein: CASSWGGEYEQYF. The rearrangement uses TRBV11-2 and TRBJ2-7; weak D call: TRBD1 (5 bases). This CDR3 is built from 13 residues. Trimming left V 4 bases short and J 4 bases short, with 11 bases between. Germline V gives CDR1 SGHAT, CDR2 FQNNGV.

CDR3 region: CASSDRGFNEKLFF. DNA for the CDR3: TGTGCCAGCAGTGACAGGGGGTTTAATGAAAAACTGTTTTTT. J is TRBJ1-4 and V is TRBV28; 9 positions agree with TRBD1. Germline V gene lookup returns CDR1 MDHEN and CDR2 SYDVKM. The CDR3 contains 14 residues. V lost 5 bases, J lost 4 bases, and 2 bases stayed unmatched.

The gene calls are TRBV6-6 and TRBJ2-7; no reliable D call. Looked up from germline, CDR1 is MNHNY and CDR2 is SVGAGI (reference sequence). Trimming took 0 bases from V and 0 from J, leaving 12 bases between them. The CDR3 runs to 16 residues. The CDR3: CASSYSVWGSSYEQYF. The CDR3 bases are TGTGCCAGCAGTTACTCGGTTTGGGGAAGCTCCTACGAGCAGTACTTC.

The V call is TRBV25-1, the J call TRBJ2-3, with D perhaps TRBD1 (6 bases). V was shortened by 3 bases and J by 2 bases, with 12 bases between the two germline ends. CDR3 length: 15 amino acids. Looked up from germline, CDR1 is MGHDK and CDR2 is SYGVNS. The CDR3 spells CASSDLRDTTDTQYF. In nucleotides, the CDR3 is TGTGCCAGCAGTGACCTCCGGGACACCACAGATACGCAGTATTTT.

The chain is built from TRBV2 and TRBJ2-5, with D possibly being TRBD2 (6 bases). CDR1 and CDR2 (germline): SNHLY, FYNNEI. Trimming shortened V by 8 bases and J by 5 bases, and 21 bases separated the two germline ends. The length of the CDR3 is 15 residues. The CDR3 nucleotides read TGTGCCAGCTCGACTGGACTCACGGGAGTGGAGACCCAGTACTTC. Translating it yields CASSTGLTGVETQYF.